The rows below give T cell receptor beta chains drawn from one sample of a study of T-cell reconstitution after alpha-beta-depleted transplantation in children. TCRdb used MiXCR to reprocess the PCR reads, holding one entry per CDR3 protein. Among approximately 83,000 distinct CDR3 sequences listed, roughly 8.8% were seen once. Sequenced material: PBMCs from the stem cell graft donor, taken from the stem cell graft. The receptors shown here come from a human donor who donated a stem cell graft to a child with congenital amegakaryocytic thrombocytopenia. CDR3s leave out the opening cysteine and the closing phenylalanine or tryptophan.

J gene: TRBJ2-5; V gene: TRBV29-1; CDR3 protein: SVEDRPPGGSQETQY
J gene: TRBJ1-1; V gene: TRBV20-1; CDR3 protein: SARDDGYRSGTEAF
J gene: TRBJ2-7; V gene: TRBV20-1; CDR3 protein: SAPGQGAYEQY
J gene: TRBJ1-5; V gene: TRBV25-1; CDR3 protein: ASSGSRVSNQPQH
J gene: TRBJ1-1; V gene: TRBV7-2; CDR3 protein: ASSLALGREAF
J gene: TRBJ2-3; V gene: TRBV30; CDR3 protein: AWSISGRADTQY
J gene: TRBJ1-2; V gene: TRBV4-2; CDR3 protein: ASSQVLGTGFGYT
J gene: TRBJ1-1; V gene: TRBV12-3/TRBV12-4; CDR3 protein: ASSLLQGRAGTEAF
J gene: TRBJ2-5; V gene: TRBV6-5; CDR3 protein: ASSYRFSSETQY
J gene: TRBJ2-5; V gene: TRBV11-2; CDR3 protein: ASSSERETQY
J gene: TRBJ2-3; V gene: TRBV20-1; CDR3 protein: SAREPWGGRSSRTDTQY
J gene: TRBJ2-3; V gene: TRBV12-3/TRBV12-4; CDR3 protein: ATGTGRVWDTQY
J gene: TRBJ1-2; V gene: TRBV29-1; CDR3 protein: SVGGSRYGGGYT
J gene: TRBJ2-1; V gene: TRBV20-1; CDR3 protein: SAKDRVLAGNEQF
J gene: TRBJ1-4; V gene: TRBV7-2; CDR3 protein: ASSLDGEKLF
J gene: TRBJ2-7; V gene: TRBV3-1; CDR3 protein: ASSQDSSGGTYEQY
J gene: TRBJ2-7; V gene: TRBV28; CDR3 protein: ASRTPEGGKYEQY
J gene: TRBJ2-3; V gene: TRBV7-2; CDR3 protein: ASSSHNRQADTQY
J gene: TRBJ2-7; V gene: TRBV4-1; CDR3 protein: ASSQTLFPSYEQY
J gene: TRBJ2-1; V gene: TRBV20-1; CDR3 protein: SASHPQRDPRNEQF
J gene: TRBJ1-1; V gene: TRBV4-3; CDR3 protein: ASSQDAPPVYEAF
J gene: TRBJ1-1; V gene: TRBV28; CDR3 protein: ASSLTSSQGTNTEAF
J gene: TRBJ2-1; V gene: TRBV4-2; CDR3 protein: ASSRPGLEGEQF
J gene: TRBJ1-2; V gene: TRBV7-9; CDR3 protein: ASSLAQASGGYT
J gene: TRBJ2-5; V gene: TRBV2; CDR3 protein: ASSEIGGIRETQY
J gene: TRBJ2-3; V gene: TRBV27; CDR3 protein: ASQQGSDTQY
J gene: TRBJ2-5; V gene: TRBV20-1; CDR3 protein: SARDTAQETQY